Below, 25 T cell receptor beta chains from the same sample are listed, as sequenced in a study of cytomegalovirus exposure and HLA in healthy donors. Amplification used 60 Vbeta primers and 13 Jbeta primers. The protocol was immunoSEQ multiplex PCR, while the TCRdb copy is restricted to in-frame clones and leaves out a portion. Of some 140,000 clones listed, about four fifths are singletons. The sample taken for sequencing was PBMCs. These receptor sequences come from a man between 18 and 35 years old in good health and CMV-seronegative.

For this clone: The junction does not match germline at one end; this may be a read error. The chain links TRBV15 to TRBJ2-4, with D possibly being TRBD1 (6 bases). The CDR3 loop spans 16 amino acids. Germline-derived CDR1 and CDR2 are LNHNV and YYDKDF (reference sequence). This chain's CDR3 is CATSRDGWTAKNSQYF. CDR3 DNA: TGTGCCACCAGCAGAGATGGATGGACAGCCAAAAACAGTCAGTACTTC.

This clone was counted once. The J gene is TRBJ1-1, the V gene TRBV27; D is unresolved. From germline, CDR1 is MNHEY and CDR2 SMNVEV (reference sequence). V was cut by 8 bases and J by 4 bases, with 26 bases left in between. The CDR3 totals 17 residues. CDR3: CASLTIGAGPMGTEAFF. CDR3 bases: TGTGCCAGCCTCACTATAGGAGCGGGCCCTATGGGCACTGAAGCTTTCTTT.

The rearrangement uses TRBV4-3 and TRBJ1-6; tentative D call: TRBD1 (5 bases). The CDR3 length is 17 residues. V shed 1 base and J shed 2 bases, with 12 bases lying between them. Germline V gene lookup returns CDR1 LGHNA and CDR2 YSLEER. The CDR3 nucleotides are TGCGCCAGCAGCCAAGGGGGCTCGACGGCCTATAATTCACCCCTCCACTTT. Protein: CASSQGGSTAYNSPLHF.

This chain links TRBV27 with TRBJ1-1; D might be TRBD1 (5 bases). This CDR3 has 14 amino acids. CDR1 and CDR2 (germline): MNHEY, SMNVEV (reference sequence). The V gene lost 3 bases and the J gene lost 1 base, with 9 bases spanning the gap. As DNA, the CDR3 is TGTGCCAGCAGTTTTCTCGGGGGGAACACTGAAGCTTTCTTT. This translates into CASSFLGGNTEAFF.

V gene TRBV13 combines with J gene TRBJ1-6; D unclear. The germline V gene has CDR1 PRHDT and CDR2 FYEKMQ (reference sequence). There are 16 residues in the CDR3. Deletions cut 1 base from V and 9 bases from J, with 16 bases between. As DNA, the CDR3 is TGTGCCAGCAGCTTAGTCTCGGCAGCTCGGGGTTCACCCCTCCACTTT. It translates to CASSLVSAARGSPLHF.

As to this clone: Other DNA sequences from this sample encode an identical CDR3 as well. This chain connects TRBV7-2 to TRBJ2-1, with 9 nucleotides matching TRBD2. Germline trimming cut 3 bases from V and 10 bases from J; bases unmatched to any gene: 13. Germline CDR1 and CDR2: SGHTA and FQGNSA. This CDR3 region has 16 residues. The CDR3 DNA reads as TGTGCCAGCAGCTTGGGCATGGCGGGAGGGCTCCACGAGCAGTTCTTC. It codes for CASSLGMAGGLHEQFF.

On this clone: Given a much more abundant clone one base away, this may be a read error. Within the sample, other DNA sequences also encode this same CDR3. The gene calls are TRBV4-1 and TRBJ2-3; D remains ambiguous. Germline values: CDR1 MGHRA, CDR2 YSYEKL. The V gene lost 2 bases and the J gene lost 7 bases, with 19 bases spanning the gap. The CDR3 length is 16 residues. CDR3 sequence: CASSQNLLLPINTQYF. Written as DNA, the CDR3 is TGCGCCAGCAGCCAAAACTTGCTCTTACCGATTAATACGCAGTATTTT.

This clone was seen a handful of times. J is TRBJ2-7 and V is TRBV7-2; perhaps TRBD2 as D (6 bases). The CDR3 covers 15 residues. Trimming removed 0 bases at V and 5 bases at J, with 14 bases between. The germline gives CDR1 SGHTA, CDR2 FQGNSA. The CDR3 region has the DNA TGTGCCAGCAGCTTAGCCGGTCTGGGGGGAAACGAGCAGTACTTC. Protein: CASSLAGLGGNEQYF.

The CDR3 DNA reads as TGTGCCAGCAGCGTAGCATGGTATAGCGGGAAAAATGAGCAGTTCTTC. This gives the protein CASSVAWYSGKNEQFF. This chain uses TRBV9 with TRBJ2-1; 8 bases agree with TRBD2. Germline lookup yields CDR1 SGDLS and CDR2 YYNGEE. The CDR3 has 16 amino acids. Unmatched junction bases numbered 9, after V lost 0 bases and J lost 7 bases.

The chain joins TRBV4-1 to TRBJ1-2; TRBD1 is a possible D gene (5 bases). With 4 bases removed from V and 3 bases from J, the gap between germline ends came to 9 bases. Germline CDR1 is MGHRA and CDR2 is YSYEKL. The CDR3 has 13 amino acids. The CDR3 DNA sequence: TGCGCCAGCAGCCCTCAGGGTGACTATGGCTACACCTTC. It yields the protein CASSPQGDYGYTF.

The sample holds one count of this clone. The chain joins TRBV29-1 to TRBJ1-2, with D possibly being TRBD1 (6 bases). Between the trimmed V and J ends, which lost 3 bases and 8 bases, there was a span of 10 bases. The CDR3 loop spans 11 amino acids. Germline V CDR1 and CDR2: SQVTM, ANQGSEA. The CDR3 reads CSVDRGGGYTF. CDR3 coding DNA: TGCAGCGTTGATAGAGGGGGAGGCTACACCTTC.

The chain links TRBV6-5 to TRBJ2-7; D is possibly TRBD1 (5 bases). Per germline, CDR1 MNHEY and CDR2 SVGAGI. Trimming stripped 2 bases from V and 2 bases from J, with 10 bases between. The length of the CDR3 is 14 residues. This CDR3 reads CASSYRGIPYEQYF. The CDR3 nucleotides are TGTGCCAGCAGTTACAGGGGAATCCCCTACGAGCAGTACTTC.

V is TRBV27 and J is TRBJ2-1; 9 bases are a match to TRBD2. Germline V CDR1 and CDR2: MNHEY, SMNVEV (reference sequence). Trimming cost V 5 bases and J 7 bases; bases outside gene matches: 21. The CDR3 length is 19 residues. CDR3 region: CASSNRLGSGTSSLNEQFF. The DNA for the CDR3 is TGTGCCAGCAGTAATAGGCTCGGGTCTGGGACTAGCAGTTTGAATGAGCAGTTCTTC.

This chain uses TRBV9 with TRBJ1-3; the D is unclear. Between the trimmed V and J ends, which lost 7 bases and 0 bases, there was a span of 11 bases. CDR1 and CDR2 (germline): SGDLS, YYNGEE. The CDR3 is 14 residues long. CDR3 DNA sequence: TGTGCCAGCCGAAAAGCGAACTCTGGAAACACCATATATTTT. Protein: CASRKANSGNTIYF.

This clone was seen only a few times. J is TRBJ1-2 and V is TRBV4-1, with a weak D call TRBD1 (6 bases). The CDR3 consists of 20 residues. CDR1 and CDR2 from the germline V gene are MGHRA and YSYEKL. The germline V and J ends were trimmed by 0 bases and 8 bases, with 31 bases remaining between them. The chain's CDR3 is CASSQDKGPGQKNLTRGYTF. The CDR3 bases are TGCGCCAGCAGCCAAGATAAGGGCCCCGGACAGAAAAACCTTACTAGAGGCTACACCTTC.

The rearrangement uses TRBV2 and TRBJ2-3; 8 bases align to TRBD1. The CDR3 runs to 15 residues. The V gene end was trimmed by 5 bases and the J gene end by 1 base; junction bases not matched to a gene: 5. Germline assignment: CDR1 SNHLY and CDR2 FYNNEI. The CDR3: CASSHPGQGTDTQYF. As DNA, the CDR3 is TGTGCCAGCAGTCATCCGGGACAGGGCACAGATACGCAGTATTTT.

This chain's CDR3 is CATSRDQGTSPLHF. In DNA, the CDR3 is TGTGCCACCAGCAGAGATCAGGGCACTTCACCCCTCCACTTT. The chain combines TRBV15 with TRBJ1-6, with TRBD1 as a possible D gene (5 bases). CDR1 is LNHNV, CDR2 YYDKDF, per germline (reference sequence). Trimming removed 0 bases from V and 9 bases from J, with 9 bases in between. The CDR3 is 14 residues long.

The chain carries TRBV2 and TRBJ1-1; D unresolved. Trimming removed 6 bases from V and 3 bases from J, with 17 bases in between. Looked up from germline, CDR1 is SNHLY and CDR2 is FYNNEI. This CDR3 contains 15 residues. The CDR3 nucleotides read TGTGCCAGCAGAGTCGAGACGGCGGGAGACACTGAAGCTTTCTTT. It is translated as CASRVETAGDTEAFF. Full variable domain (rest looked up from reference TRBV2 and TRBJ1-1): EPEVTQTPSHQVTQMGQEVILRCVPISNHLYFYWYRQILGQKVEFLVSFYNNEISEKSEIFDDQFSVERPDGSNFTLKIRSTKLEDSAMYFCASRVETAGDTEAFFGQGTRLTVV.

This clone showed up just a few times. The gene calls are TRBV5-1 and TRBJ2-2; D gene unclear. CDR1 and CDR2 (germline): SGHRS, YFSETQ. The CDR3 has 15 amino acids. Deletions cut 0 bases from V and 1 base from J, with 7 bases between. CDR3: CASSLVALNTGELFF. The DNA for the CDR3 is TGCGCCAGCAGCTTGGTGGCATTGAACACCGGGGAGCTGTTTTTT.

This clone turned up a few times. The V call is TRBV6-5, the J call TRBJ2-1; 8 bases are shared with TRBD2. Germline CDR1 is MNHEY and CDR2 is SVGAGI. The CDR3 covers 15 residues. Trimming removed 0 bases from V and 3 bases from J; junction bases left unmatched: 1. CDR3 bases: TGTGCCAGCAGTTACTCAAGCGGGGGCTACAATGAGCAGTTCTTC. Amino acids: CASSYSSGGYNEQFF.

The chain links TRBV5-1 to TRBJ2-3, with D perhaps TRBD2 (6 bases). The germline V and J ends were trimmed by 4 bases and 4 bases, with 10 bases remaining between them. Germline lookup yields CDR1 SGHRS and CDR2 YFSETQ. The CDR3 covers 13 residues. This CDR3 is CASSRGYADTQYF. In nucleotides, the CDR3 is TGCGCCAGCAGCCGGGGGTACGCAGATACGCAGTATTTT.

The rearrangement links TRBV4-1 to TRBJ1-6; D is uncertain. V gave up 2 bases and J gave up 10 bases, with 15 bases separating them. Looked up from germline, CDR1 is MGHRA and CDR2 is YSYEKL. The CDR3 has 15 amino acids. CDR3 amino acids: CASSQLRGSTSPLHF. The CDR3 DNA reads TGCGCCAGCAGCCAACTAAGAGGGTCTACCTCACCCCTCCACTTT.

The rearrangement links TRBV7-2 to TRBJ2-1; 7 nucleotides match TRBD1. Germline V gene sequence: CDR1 SGHTA, CDR2 FQGNSA. J lost 3 bases, V lost 1 base, and 3 bases had no gene match. CDR3 length equals 15 residues. The CDR3 sequence: CASSLDSGGYNEQFF. In DNA, the CDR3 is TGTGCCAGCAGCTTAGATTCAGGGGGCTACAATGAGCAGTTCTTC.

The chain has TRBV7-9 and TRBJ1-1; no firm D call. This CDR3 has 13 residues. Germline lookup yields CDR1 SEHNR and CDR2 FQNEAQ (reference sequence). Trimming pared 5 bases from V and 5 bases from J, leaving 12 bases between. This CDR3 reads CASSIDPGTEAFF. The CDR3 DNA sequence: TGTGCCAGCAGCATTGACCCGGGGACTGAAGCTTTCTTT.

CDR3: CASSTPTRVETQYF. The CDR3 bases are TGTGCCAGCTCAACCCCGACTAGAGTGGAGACCCAGTACTTC. The chain is built from TRBV18 and TRBJ2-5; tentative D call: TRBD2 (6 bases). Germline assignment: CDR1 KGHSH and CDR2 LQKENI. V was trimmed by 5 bases and J by 5 bases, leaving 15 bases between them. The CDR3 has 14 amino acids.